These 25 T cell receptor beta chains share one sample of origin, sequenced in a study of PD-L1 blockade in urothelial cancer. The sample's time point: pretreatment peripheral blood. Clones were sequenced by immunoSEQ multiplex PCR, and TCRdb holds only the in-frame ones, with some missing. Of almost 50,000 clones listed, roughly 80% were seen once; the top ten hold over 3%. Material: PBMCs, obtained around atezolizumab (anti-PD-L1) treatment. The receptor set was obtained from a man between 65 and 85 years old with urothelial cancer.

The J gene is TRBJ2-7, the V gene TRBV6-6; 10 bases are shared with TRBD1. The J segment lost 3 bases and the V segment lost 6 bases, leaving 5 bases of the junction unmatched. The CDR3 covers 14 residues. From germline, CDR1 is MNHNY and CDR2 SVGAGI (reference sequence). This chain's CDR3 is CASSSGTGVYEQYF. The DNA of the CDR3 is TGTGCCAGCAGCTCCGGGACAGGGGTCTACGAGCAGTACTTC.

This clone was seen a few times. The chain is built from TRBV5-1 and TRBJ1-2; D ambiguous. Germline V gene data show CDR1 as SGHRS and CDR2 as YFSETQ. CDR3 length: 13 amino acids. The V end lost 4 bases, the J end lost 2 bases, and 9 bases lay between the germline ends. The CDR3 reads CASSEAPNYGYTF. In DNA, the CDR3 is TGCGCCAGCAGCGAGGCACCGAACTATGGCTACACCTTC.

This CDR3 reads CASSQDRGQIYGYTF. The CDR3 bases are TGCGCCAGCAGCCAAGATAGGGGACAGATCTATGGCTACACCTTC. The genes are TRBV4-3 and TRBJ1-2, with 7 bases fitting TRBD1. V trimming: 0 bases; J trimming: 4 bases; junction bases outside the gene matches: 5. Germline V gives CDR1 LGHNA, CDR2 YSLEER. CDR3 length: 15 residues.

The chain uses TRBV2 and TRBJ2-3, with 12 bases matching TRBD2. The CDR3 consists of 16 residues. J was trimmed by 3 bases and V by 7 bases; bases with no gene match: 8. Germline V CDR1 and CDR2: SNHLY, FYNNEI. The CDR3 here is CASNLAGGPGTDTQYF. The CDR3 DNA reads TGTGCCAGCAATCTAGCGGGGGGGCCGGGGACAGATACGCAGTATTTT.

The V and J genes are TRBV28 and TRBJ2-7; the D gene is possibly TRBD2 (5 bases). Trimming removed 6 bases from V and 0 bases from J, with 18 bases in between. CDR3 length equals 16 residues. Germline V lookup: CDR1 MDHEN, CDR2 SYDVKM. The CDR3 region is CASSPGSDGLSYEQYF. The CDR3 DNA follows: TGTGCCAGCAGCCCTGGGTCTGACGGACTCTCCTACGAGCAGTACTTC.

The rearrangement uses TRBV9 and TRBJ2-3; 8 bases line up with TRBD2. This CDR3 is built from 15 residues. Looked up from germline, CDR1 is SGDLS and CDR2 is YYNGEE. With 3 bases clipped from V and 1 base from J, the junction kept 4 bases outside the gene matches. This chain's CDR3 is CASSATSGRTDTQYF. DNA of the CDR3: TGTGCCAGCAGCGCTACTAGCGGCCGCACAGATACGCAGTATTTT.

The rearrangement joins TRBV7-3 to TRBJ2-1, with a tentative D call TRBD1 (6 bases). Germline-derived CDR1 and CDR2 are SGHTA and FQGTGA. The CDR3 loop spans 15 amino acids. V lost 5 bases and J lost 0, with 11 bases in between. CDR3 coding DNA: TGTGCCAGCAGCCCACAGGGTAGCTCCTACAATGAGCAGTTCTTC. Its protein product is CASSPQGSSYNEQFF.

The CDR3 region is CASSQVVRGRGGADTQYF. The DNA for the CDR3 is TGTGCCAGCAGCCAAGTGGTCAGGGGGCGAGGAGGCGCAGATACGCAGTATTTT. This sequence joins TRBV4-2 and TRBJ2-3, with 8 nucleotides matching TRBD1. V shed 1 base, J shed 4 bases, and the junction held 13 bases outside the gene matches. Germline V gene sequence: CDR1 LGHNA, CDR2 YNFKEQ. The CDR3 has 18 amino acids.

The chain carries TRBV6-6 and TRBJ2-2, with TRBD1 as a possible D gene (6 bases). Trimming pared 5 bases from V and 3 bases from J, leaving 10 bases between. CDR1 MNHNY and CDR2 SVGAGI come from the germline V gene (reference sequence). The CDR3 has 14 residues. DNA for the CDR3: TGTGCCAGCAGTCAGGGGTCCTACACCGGGGAGCTGTTTTTT. It yields the protein CASSQGSYTGELFF.

This chain connects TRBV7-9 to TRBJ2-3; 7 nucleotides agree with TRBD2. In germline, CDR1 is SEHNR, CDR2 FQNEAQ (reference sequence). The CDR3 runs 15 residues. Trimming took 6 bases from V and 0 from J; bases not matched to a gene: 6. CDR3: CASRKAGISTDTQYF. DNA of the CDR3: TGTGCCAGCAGAAAAGCGGGGATTAGCACAGATACGCAGTATTTT.

CDR3 DNA: TGTGCCAGCAGCGTAGGGGCACTAGCGGGGGGTAGCGAGCAGTTCTTC. It translates to CASSVGALAGGSEQFF. This sequence joins TRBV9 and TRBJ2-1, with 12 bases that match TRBD2. Germline assignment: CDR1 SGDLS and CDR2 YYNGEE. Trimming at V came to 0 bases and at J to 10 bases, leaving 8 bases not matched to a gene. The CDR3 spans 16 residues.

This clone was detected once. The chain links TRBV7-6 to TRBJ2-3, with TRBD2 matching over 8 bases. Germline V gene lookup returns CDR1 SGHVS and CDR2 FNYEAQ. The CDR3 is 17 residues long. Trimming at V came to 1 base and at J to 2 bases, leaving 8 bases not matched to a gene. Here the CDR3 reads CASSLGAGGASTDTQYF. The CDR3 DNA sequence: TGTGCCAGCAGCTTAGGCGCCGGGGGGGCTTCCACAGATACGCAGTATTTT.

This chain uses TRBV18 with TRBJ1-1; the match to TRBD1 covers 12 bases. CDR3 length: 17 residues. Trimming at V came to 3 bases and at J to 0 bases, leaving 5 bases not matched to a gene. The germline V gene has CDR1 KGHSH and CDR2 LQKENI. The CDR3 loop is CASSPPGQGAMNTEAFF. CDR3 sequence (DNA): TGTGCCAGCTCACCGCCGGGACAGGGGGCGATGAACACTGAAGCTTTCTTT.

The V call is TRBV5-6, the J call TRBJ2-3, with 8 nucleotides matching TRBD2. J gave up 6 bases and V 0 bases, and 6 bases lay outside the gene matches. Germline-derived CDR1 and CDR2 are SGHDT and YYEEEE. CDR3 length: 15 amino acids. The chain's CDR3 is CASSLGRGAWDTQYF. The CDR3 DNA reads TGTGCCAGCAGCTTGGGGCGGGGGGCCTGGGATACGCAGTATTTT.

The V and J genes are TRBV14 and TRBJ2-2; D unclear. Per germline, CDR1 SGHDN and CDR2 FVKESK. This CDR3 region has 14 residues. V was clipped by 6 bases and J by 0 bases, with 8 bases between them. CDR3 amino acids: CASRPRANTGELFF. DNA for the CDR3: TGTGCCAGCAGGCCACGGGCGAACACCGGGGAGCTGTTTTTT. The variable domain in full, with the rest retrieved from reference TRBV14 and TRBJ2-2, is EAGVTQFPSHSVIEKGQTVTLRCDPISGHDNLYWYRRVMGKEIKFLLHFVKESKQDESGMPNNRFLAERTGGTYSTLKVQPAELEDSGVYFCASRPRANTGELFFGEGSRLTVL.

In its sample, this clone was seen once. The chain carries TRBV5-5 and TRBJ1-2; D is unclear. V lost 4 bases to trimming and J lost 3 bases, with 16 bases between them. The CDR3 loop spans 15 amino acids. In germline, CDR1 is SGHKS, CDR2 YYEKEE (reference sequence). In nucleotides, the CDR3 is TGTGCCAGCAGCCTCATAGGGCGGGTCGACTATGGCTACACCTTC. This sequence encodes CASSLIGRVDYGYTF.

The CDR3 bases are TGTGCCAGTAGTCTTCCTAGCGGGGGGCCAGGAGAGACCCAGTACTTC. Its translation is CASSLPSGGPGETQYF. The chain links TRBV19 to TRBJ2-5, with 11 bases matching TRBD2. The CDR3 length is 16 residues. In germline, CDR1 is LNHDA, CDR2 SQIVND (reference sequence). V shed 5 bases and J 4 bases; nucleotides not matched to a gene: 9.

This sequence joins TRBV11-3 and TRBJ2-7, with a possible D match to TRBD2 (6 bases). Trimming took 3 bases from V and 2 from J, leaving 11 bases between them. The CDR3 length is 14 residues. Germline values: CDR1 SGHNT, CDR2 YENEEA. This CDR3 reads CASSFQGGPYEQYF. The CDR3 DNA sequence: TGTGCCAGCAGCTTCCAGGGAGGACCCTACGAGCAGTACTTC.

This chain links TRBV29-1 with TRBJ1-1; possible D gene TRBD1, 5 bases. From germline, CDR1 is SQVTM and CDR2 ANQGSEA. The CDR3 covers 14 residues. The germline V and J ends were trimmed by 8 bases and 2 bases, with 18 bases remaining between them. CDR3 residues: CSISNQGRNTEAFF. In nucleotides, the CDR3 is TGCAGCATCAGTAATCAGGGAAGAAACACTGAAGCTTTCTTT.

In this sample, this clone turned up a few times. The chain recombines TRBV2 with TRBJ2-7, with TRBD1 matching over 9 bases. J gave up 5 bases and V 6 bases, and 5 bases lay outside the gene matches. The CDR3 is 13 amino acids. Germline V gene data show CDR1 as SNHLY and CDR2 as FYNNEI. DNA for the CDR3: TGTGCCAGCAGGCCGAGACAGGGGGACGAGCAGTACTTC. Translating gives CASRPRQGDEQYF.

The V and J genes are TRBV5-6 and TRBJ2-7; D is perhaps TRBD2 (6 bases). CDR3 length: 15 amino acids. CDR1 and CDR2 from the germline V gene are SGHDT and YYEEEE. The V end was cut by 2 bases, the J end by 7 bases, with 19 bases between. The CDR3 protein is CASSFRPTSAGEQYF. The CDR3 DNA reads TGTGCCAGCAGCTTTAGGCCCACTTCGGCGGGGGAGCAGTACTTC.

The chain combines TRBV29-1 with TRBJ2-3, with TRBD2 identical over 8 bases. CDR1 is SQVTM, CDR2 ANQGSEA, per germline. The CDR3 consists of 15 residues. J lost 5 bases, V lost 4 bases, and 11 bases had no gene match. The CDR3 DNA is TGCAGCGTTGCGGCTAGCGGGTGGCAAGAAGATACGCAGTATTTT. It translates to CSVAASGWQEDTQYF.

The rearrangement links TRBV30 to TRBJ1-2; D is unclear. The CDR3 sequence is 15 residues long. V shed 0 bases and J shed 2 bases, with 13 bases lying between them. The germline gives CDR1 GTSNPN, CDR2 SVGIG (reference sequence). The CDR3 sequence is CAWSVARGGNYGYTF. The CDR3 region has the DNA TGTGCCTGGAGTGTGGCCCGGGGTGGAAACTATGGCTACACCTTC. Full variable domain (outside the CDR3, taken from reference TRBV30 and TRBJ1-2): SQTIHQWPATLVQPVGSPLSLECTVEGTSNPNLYWYRQAAGRGLQLLFYSVGIGQISSEVPQNLSASRPQDRQFILSSKKLLLSDSGFYLCAWSVARGGNYGYTFGSGTRLTVV.

The chain is built from TRBV5-5 and TRBJ2-3, with D maybe TRBD2 (6 bases). Germline CDR1 and CDR2: SGHKS and YYEKEE (reference sequence). The CDR3 runs to 14 residues. V was pared by 10 bases and J by 2 bases, with 17 bases between. In DNA form, the CDR3 reads TGTGCCTCGCAGGGAGGCGGCCCCACAGATACGCAGTATTTT. It yields the protein CASQGGGPTDTQYF.

The chain combines TRBV19 with TRBJ2-7; 7 bases line up with TRBD2. V shed 6 bases, J shed 4 bases, and the junction held 6 bases outside the gene matches. Germline V gene data show CDR1 as LNHDA and CDR2 as SQIVND (reference sequence). The CDR3 is 13 residues long. The CDR3 region has the DNA TGTGCCAGTAGCCGTGGGGGGGATTACGAGCAGTACTTC. Translation gives CASSRGGDYEQYF.